This T cell receptor (beta chain) was sequenced for a study of patients and donors after allogeneic stem cell transplantation. TCRdb recomputed calls from the RT-PCR reads with MiXCR, one row per CDR3 protein. The sample has roughly 960,000 distinct CDR3 sequences; more than 15% are singletons. This clonotype was detected ten times or more. The V gene end was trimmed by 4 bases and the J gene end by 1 base; junction bases not matched to a gene: 3. CDR3 length equals 15 residues. Sequencing was performed on blood, either unsorted or a sorted T cell fraction (not recorded which). The chain employs TRBV12-3 or TRBV12-4 and TRBJ2-2, with 7 bases that match TRBD1. This sequence originates from a human donor who was either an allogeneic HSCT recipient or a stem cell or donor lymphocyte infusion donor (not recorded which). It is not recorded whose cells these are; they may come from a transplant donor. This chain's CDR3 is CASSWDSLNTGELFF. The CDR3 bases are TGTGCCAGCAGTTGGGACAGCCTGAACACCGGGGAGCTGTTTTTT.